This is a list of T cell receptor beta chains from one sample in a study of CD8+ T cells in alopecia areata. The data were produced by immunoSEQ multiplex PCR, yet TCRdb's version contains in-frame clones alone and is incomplete. This sample has 200,000 to 250,000 clones, with less than 65% found just once. The source material was CD4+ T cells sorted from blood, sampled at week 4, from a patient treated with tofacitinib. Receptor source: a human donor with alopecia areata. Each CDR3 is given with its conserved first and last residue. The D gene is left open where the match is weak. The size field is filled for only some rows; it gives once, few, many or a size class.

abundance,v_gene,j_gene,d_gene,CDR3aa,CDR3nt
NA,TRBV5-6,TRBJ2-5,TRBD2,CASSLGLDQETQYF,TGTGCCAGCAGCCTGGGACTAGATCAAGAGACCCAGTACTTC
few,TRBV5-1,TRBJ1-2,NA,CASSLREKAVYGYTF,TGCGCCAGCAGCCTCCGGGAAAAAGCTGTCTATGGCTACACCTTC
NA,TRBV10-1,TRBJ2-1,NA,CASSHPEESNEQFF,TGCGCCAGCAGTCATCCCGAGGAAAGCAATGAGCAGTTCTTC
once,TRBV28,TRBJ2-7,NA,CASSGSRPSYEQYF,TGTGCCAGCAGCGGTTCCAGACCCTCCTACGAGCAGTACTTC
few,TRBV29-1,TRBJ2-2,NA,CSVGISANTGELFF,TGCAGCGTTGGGATCTCCGCGAACACCGGGGAGCTGTTTTTT
few,TRBV30,TRBJ2-7,TRBD1,CAWGGDRGYEQYF,TGTGCCTGGGGAGGGGACAGGGGCTACGAGCAGTACTTC
NA,TRBV7-9,TRBJ1-2,NA,CATRDFYGYTF,TGTGCCACCCGGGATTTCTATGGCTACACCTTC
few,TRBV7-2,TRBJ2-2,TRBD1,CASSVDRGLAGELFF,TGTGCCAGCAGCGTCGACAGGGGTCTCGCCGGGGAGCTGTTTTTT
NA,TRBV23-1,TRBJ2-7,NA,CASTKSPEQYF,TGCGCCAGCACAAAGTCCCCCGAGCAGTACTTC
NA,TRBV30,TRBJ1-1,NA,CAWSASRNTEAFF,TGTGCCTGGAGTGCATCAAGGAACACTGAAGCTTTCTTT
few,TRBV2,TRBJ1-6,NA,CASSGGLGNSPLHF,TGTGCCAGCAGTGGGGGGCTAGGAAATTCACCCCTCCACTTT
NA,TRBV5-1,TRBJ2-3,NA,CASSVGATTTSTDTQYF,TGCGCCAGCAGCGTGGGAGCGACAACCACTAGCACAGATACGCAGTATTTT
NA,TRBV9,TRBJ1-2,TRBD1,CASSVGGGRDGYTF,TGTGCCAGCAGCGTAGGAGGGGGCAGGGATGGCTACACCTTC
NA,TRBV2,TRBJ2-7,NA,CASSSQSYEQYF,TGTGCCAGCAGCTCACAGAGCTACGAGCAGTACTTC
NA,TRBV15,TRBJ1-1,NA,CATSRGGGSFTNTEAFF,TGTGCCACCAGCAGAGGAGGAGGCAGCTTCACGAACACTGAAGCTTTCTTT
few,TRBV25-1,TRBJ2-4,NA,CASSEFRGNIQYF,TGTGCCAGCAGTGAATTTAGGGGAAACATTCAGTACTTC
NA,TRBV5-1,TRBJ2-5,NA,CASSGRLGQETQYF,TGCGCCAGCAGCGGGAGACTAGGACAAGAGACCCAGTACTTC
NA,TRBV20-1,TRBJ1-2,NA,CSAPEPHGYTF,TGCAGTGCCCCCGAGCCCCATGGCTACACCTTC
NA,TRBV7-2,TRBJ2-1,NA,CASSLDPGDNNEQFF,TGTGCCAGCAGCTTAGATCCGGGGGATAACAATGAGCAGTTCTTC
NA,TRBV5-4,TRBJ2-3,TRBD2,CASSLVTGGHTDTQYF,TGTGCCAGCAGCTTGGTTACGGGGGGGCACACAGATACACAGTATTTT
few,TRBV27,TRBJ1-5,NA,CASSPYSGTSGQPQHF,TGTGCCAGCAGTCCCTACTCAGGGACTTCGGGTCAGCCCCAGCATTTT
NA,TRBV2,TRBJ1-6,NA,CASRDRGGPLHF,TGTGCCAGCAGAGACCGCGGGGGACCCCTCCACTTT
few,TRBV7-2,TRBJ2-7,TRBD1,CASSLGQGAYEQYF,TGTGCCAGCAGCTTAGGACAGGGGGCCTACGAGCAGTACTTC